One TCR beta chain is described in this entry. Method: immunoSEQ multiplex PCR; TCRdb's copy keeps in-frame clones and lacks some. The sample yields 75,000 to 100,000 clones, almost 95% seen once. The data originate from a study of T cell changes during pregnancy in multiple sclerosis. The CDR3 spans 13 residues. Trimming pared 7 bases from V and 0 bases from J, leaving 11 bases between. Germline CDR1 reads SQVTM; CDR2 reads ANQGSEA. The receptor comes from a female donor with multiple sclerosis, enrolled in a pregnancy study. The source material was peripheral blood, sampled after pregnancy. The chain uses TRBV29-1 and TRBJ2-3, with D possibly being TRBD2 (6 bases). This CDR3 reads CSALLASTDTQYF. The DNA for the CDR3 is TGCAGCGCCTTGCTAGCGAGCACAGATACGCAGTATTTT.